This TCR beta chain was recorded in a study of cytomegalovirus exposure and HLA in healthy donors (dated by TCRdb to between 2016 and 2019). About the full investigation: An earlier analysis of 587 of the donors reported 276 Gb of sequence data and around 110 million unique TCR beta sequences obtained from roughly 170 million T cells. Besides the first cohort of under 700 subjects, a separate validation cohort made up of 120 or so different subjects was used. A later genetic analysis took genome-wide SNP genotypes for about 55% of the roughly 670 donors and used that subset as a discovery cohort. An early release covering more than 500 HLA-typed donors comprised 250 to 350 gigabases of sequencing data and 85 million or so unique TCR sequences. Typing coverage differed by locus: A, B, C, DRB1 and DQB1 were typed in roughly 620-630 donors, DQA1 in about 500, DPA1 in 600 to 610, and DPB1 in 472. In the later analysis, no new phenotypic data were used to find candidate immune exposures; instead, reliance was placed on TCR beta sequences and their occurrence across donors. Among 300 to 450 genotyped donors of the cohort, an average of 235,054 unique TCR beta nucleotide sequences were sequenced per donor, around 18% of them non-productive. Donor age, sex, ethnicity and CMV serostatus were compiled together with the repertoire data. The study was designed to test whether signatures of past pathogen exposure could be identified by cataloging public T cell receptors. All discovery cohort repertoires had been generated using a single sequencing platform. Roughly five DR-DQ haplotypes were handled as single units for association and clustering, since linkage in the cohort was strong. An earlier analysis of around 540 of the donors applied high-throughput TCR beta sequencing to assess whether each TCR beta V gene segment acted as functional or pseudogenic. Of the roughly 410 genotyped donors, more than 75% were placed in the genetic ancestry cluster associated with self-reported Caucasian donors. The study profiled the T cell repertoires of under 850 subjects by immunosequencing and related them to cytomegalovirus serostatus. A later analysis re-examined previously published TCR beta repertoires from roughly 650 donors and added high-resolution HLA genotyping to investigate patterns of TCR occurrence. To predict cytomegalovirus infection status, the study brought together high-throughput TCR immunosequencing, statistical association of individual TCRs with disease status, and machine learning. Both class I and class II loci were covered by HLA typing, at four-digit resolution. What the authors observed across the whole study: Specific HLA alleles were associated with 15,000 to 20,000 TCR beta sequences at a false discovery rate of 0.05 in a later analysis. Three of the identified cytomegalovirus-associated TCR beta chains were confirmed in vitro to be specific for cytomegalovirus antigens. Immune exposure information for the cohort was limited to CMV serostatus. The classifier was reported to diagnose cytomegalovirus status with high specificity and sensitivity in both the original cohort and the validation cohort. Roughly uniform sequencing depth across donors was assumed in presence/absence analyses, although this assumption may not hold. In an earlier analysis of more than 450 of the donors, most TCR beta V segments were observed in productive rearrangements about 90% or about 30% of the time, broadly matching IMGT annotations. A group of highly shared sequence variants was considered likely to be a technical artifact of the sequencing pipeline. Around 16 rarely observed V segments, including chromosome 9 orphons, were excluded from the earlier analysis of about 600 of the donors because counts were too low. When HLA alleles, especially DR and DQ, strongly co-occurred, TCR associations were difficult to assign to individual alleles. The 87-base-pair reads could not distinguish some IMGT-functional V segments, including TRBV6-2 and TRBV6-3, so those segments were excluded. The study gave a list of 150 to 200 TCR beta chains associated with cytomegalovirus. A later analysis found that HLA-associated TCR beta chains were more clonally expanded and had lower generation probabilities than equally common non-associated chains. The authors suggested that the approach could potentially be extended to other disease states and immunological phenotypes. Because some donors lacked HLA typing at each locus, the association tests relied only on the typed subset. In a later analysis, TCR association rates were found to vary across HLA loci, with the most associated TCRs seen for DRB1 alleles and the fewest for HLA-C alleles. While some public TCRs were present in many individuals, most TCR sequences turned up only very rarely across donors. A later analysis reported that several top co-occurrence clusters appeared linked to parvovirus B19, influenza, CMV and Epstein-Barr virus. A further reported finding was that TCR beta sequences accurately predicted the HLA-A and HLA-B alleles for most subjects in the first cohort. According to a later genetic analysis, donors in an Asian-associated ancestry cluster had fewer N-insertions in productive TCRs than the approximately 710-donor mean. According to a later analysis, most CMV-associated TCR beta chains appeared to be HLA-restricted, and the HLA associations seemed to be driven largely by CMV exposure. This cohort had only TCR beta chains sequenced, and the lack of alpha or paired-chain data limited which features could be detected. Correlated functional status among segregating V segments might be attributable to linkage disequilibrium, but an unknown experimental factor could not be ruled out. In a later genetic analysis, a missense DCLRE1C variant was associated with V-gene and J-gene trimming of TCR beta chains, and the association was replicated in an independent cohort.

The cohort consisted of 666 healthy bone marrow donors. All cohort members were sampled while nominally healthy, although unrecorded immune exposures were likely present. The donor tested CMV seropositive and was one of the 289 seropositive cohort members. A peripheral blood sample was collected from each donor, and TCR beta sequencing was performed on peripheral blood mononuclear cells. The Qiagen DNeasy Blood Extraction Kit was used to extract genomic DNA from the blood cell samples. To note about this clone: Its antigen target is currently unknown. There are no base qualities to consult, and no much larger clone falls within one base.

The V and J ends are trimmed by 1 base and 5 bases, leaving 7 bases between them. The germline V gene (reference sequence) gives CDR1 as SGHAT and CDR2 as FQDESV. Reading from cysteine to phenylalanine, the CDR3 counts 13 amino acids. The entry retains the CDR3 DNA only, 39 bases that are in frame from base 1. Library creation used the immunoSEQ multiplex PCR assay. The multiplex PCR relied on a mix of 60 forward primers for TCR Vbeta segments and 13 reverse primers for TCR Jbeta segments. The CDR3 region of rearranged TCR beta genes was amplified from genomic DNA with a multiplex PCR assay. Amplified TCR beta libraries were sequenced as 87-base-pair reads on the Illumina HiSeq System. Under the source paper's analysis protocol: Across the 500 to 700 repertoires, a later analysis counted about 81 million unique TCR beta chains, roughly 11 million of which were shared by at least two donors. A nearest-neighbor algorithm error-corrected the raw reads and collapsed the reads into unique sequences, merging closely related sequences to remove PCR and sequencing errors. To assign V, D and J gene segments, CDR3 sequences were aligned to IMGT reference sequences. For a sequence to be retained, a match of at least six nucleotides was required to both a V gene segment and a J gene segment. A rearrangement counted as productive if the CDR3 had no stop codons and remained in frame with V and J, and every other rearrangement counted as non-productive. CDR3 was defined by IMGT convention, running from the second conserved V-encoded cysteine to the conserved J-encoded phenylalanine. In an earlier analysis of more than 550 of the donors, sequences lacking an unambiguous match to a single V gene segment were excluded. An earlier analysis of fewer than 750 of the donors classified V segments as functional when productive rearrangements were above 56.7% and as segregating when the standard deviation between donors was above 5%. A statistical classification framework was developed to diagnose cytomegalovirus status using the catalog of TCR beta chain sequences. In a later analysis, TCR nucleotide sequences were compared against IMGT/GENE-DB human TR gene sequences so that V and J genes could be assigned. A later analysis assigned CDR3 sequences and most-parsimonious VDJ recombination scenarios with the TCRdist pipeline. In a later analysis, every TCR beta chain was defined by the combination of its CDR3 amino acid sequence and its V-gene family, and reads without a unique V-gene family were dropped. A later analysis removed several hundred highly shared, low-generation-probability nucleotide sequences to deal with suspected cross-contamination and a sequencing artifact. In a later analysis, a clonal expansion index was calculated for each public chain from normalized within-repertoire ranks of inferred template counts. In a later analysis, generation probabilities were computed using a VDJ recombination model fitted to out-of-frame rearrangements, and the results were checked against IGoR. In a later analysis, hypergeometric tests were used to score TCR-TCR, TCR-HLA and TCR-CMV co-occurrence, with a repertoire-size bias correction applied to TCR pairs. False discovery rates were estimated in a later analysis by permuting HLA or CMV assignments 20 times. In a later analysis, co-occurring TCRs were grouped with DBSCAN, and TCRdist sequence similarity was added when clustering was performed within HLA-allele-positive subsets. Repertoires with fewer than 30,000 or more than 120,000 public chains were left out of co-occurrence clustering, as were roughly five repertoires with anomalous nucleotide sharing. Imported from immuneACCESS, the table was reduced by TCRdb to in-frame sequences with V and J called. These copies leave out some clones; in studies compared against another copy, an unresolved V gene accounts for under half, and the cause of the remainder is not known. V and J calls and clone size are copied from that table; D and trimming were computed from the DNA. Here the sample has 80,000 to 100,000 clones; roughly 70% occur a single time. 20% to 25% of the sample lies in the top ten.

The V and J segments used are TRBV11-1 and TRBJ2-3, with the D gene too uncertain to name. The receptor comes from a man aged 25-40 years in good health and CMV-seropositive. The sequencing sample was made of PBMCs. Read as DNA, the sequence is TGTGCCAGCAGCTTAGGAGGTTTAGATACGCAGTATTTT. This yields the protein CASSLGGLDTQYF.